The 3 T cell receptor beta chains in this list originate from one sample, sequenced in a study of regulatory T cells in long-lasting Graves disease. Libraries of TCR beta came from iRepertoire HTBI primers plus Arm-PCR of CDR3 regions. TCRdb re-analysed the multiplex PCR reads in MiXCR, keeping a single row per CDR3 protein. The sample consists of hundreds of thousands of distinct CDR3 sequences, 20% to 25% of them appearing once. This sample's time point: persistent/refractory GD, antithyroid drugs over 5 years with positive TRAb. The authors made the TCR library using RNA they extracted from PBMCs. Here the sequenced sample was peripheral blood mononuclear cells (PBMCs), taken when the disease was refractory, from a patient treated with antithyroid drugs. Every receptor here comes from a female donor with Graves disease.

Many counts were recorded for this clonotype. The J gene is TRBJ2-7, the V gene TRBV7-3, with TRBD1 matching 9 bases. CDR1 and CDR2 (germline): SGHTA, FQGTGA. V shed 5 bases, J shed 2 bases, and the junction held 7 bases outside the gene matches. The CDR3 is made up of 15 amino acids. CDR3 nucleotide sequence: TGTGCCAGCAGCGCCGGGACAGGGCTAGCCTACGAGCAGTACTTC. Encoded protein: CASSAGTGLAYEQYF.

The chain couples TRBV6-1 to TRBJ2-1; 12 positions match TRBD2. This CDR3 region has 16 residues. The trim removed 5 bases at V and 0 bases at J, leaving 2 bases unmatched. The germline V gene has CDR1 MNHNS and CDR2 SASEGT. The DNA of the CDR3 is TGTGCCAGCAGTCGGACTAGCGGGAACTCCTACAATGAGCAGTTCTTC. Translation gives CASSRTSGNSYNEQFF.

This clonotype came up once. The CDR3 carries no conserved terminal phenylalanine or tryptophan, so it likely arises from a read error. The chain has TRBV29-1 and TRBJ1-2; D not resolved. V was pared by 7 bases and J by 8 bases, with 14 bases between. CDR3 length: 11 residues. Germline assignment: CDR1 SQVTM and CDR2 ANQGSEA. The CDR3 nucleotides read TGCAGCGCCGGTCCCGGGGAAGGCTACACCATC. Its protein is CSAGPGEGYTI.